The table lists the clone carrying this TCR beta chain with a few counts. The CDR3 length is 17 residues. Germline CDR1 is SGHTA and CDR2 is FQGNSA. Between the trimmed V and J ends, which lost 3 bases and 1 base, there was a span of 16 bases. The data are from a study of blood T cell repertoires in COVID-19. Study as a whole: The study drew acute and convalescent COVID-19 samples from the United States, Italy and Spain. The analysed material was cDNA or gDNA that came from T cells, B-cell-depleted T cells, or PBMCs.

As processed by the authors: The authors estimated nucleated cell counts from reference gene primer amplification. Sequencing used immunoSEQ multiplex PCR; TCRdb keeps in-frame clones, though not all of them. From that table come the V and J calls and clone size; the DNA was used to work out D and trimming. The profile shows tens of thousands of clones, 70% to 85% of them singletons. The receptor was isolated from a woman aged 70-85 years with acute or convalescent COVID-19. Specimen: peripheral blood. This rearrangement joins TRBV7-2 to TRBJ1-5; D is ambiguous. The CDR3 DNA sequence: TGTGCCAGCAGCTTTCAGGTAGGCCCGACGAGCAATCAGCCCCAGCATTTT. Protein sequence: CASSFQVGPTSNQPQHF.